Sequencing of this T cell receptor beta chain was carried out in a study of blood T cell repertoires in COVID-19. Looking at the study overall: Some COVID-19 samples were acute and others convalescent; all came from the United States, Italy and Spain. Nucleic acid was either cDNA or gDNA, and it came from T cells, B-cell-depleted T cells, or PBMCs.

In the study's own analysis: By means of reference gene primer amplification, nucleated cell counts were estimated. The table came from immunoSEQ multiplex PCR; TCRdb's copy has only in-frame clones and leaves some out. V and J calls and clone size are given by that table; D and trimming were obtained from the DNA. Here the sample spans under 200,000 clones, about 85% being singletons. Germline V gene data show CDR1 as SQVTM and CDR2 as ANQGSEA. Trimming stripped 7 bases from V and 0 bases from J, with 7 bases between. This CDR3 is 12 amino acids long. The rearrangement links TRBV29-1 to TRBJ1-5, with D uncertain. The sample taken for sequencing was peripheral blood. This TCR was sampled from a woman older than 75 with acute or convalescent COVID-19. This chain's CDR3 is CSARDSNQPQHF. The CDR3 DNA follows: TGCAGCGCACGGGATAGCAATCAGCCCCAGCATTTT. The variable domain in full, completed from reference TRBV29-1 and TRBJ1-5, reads SAVISQKPSRDICQRGTSLTIQCQVDSQVTMMFWYRQQPGQSLTLIATANQGSEATYESGFVIDKFPISRPNLTFSTLTVSNMSPEDSSIYLCSARDSNQPQHFGDGTRLSIL.